This is a list of T cell receptor beta chains from one sample in a study of shared clonotypes between healthy human individuals. Repertoires were generated with immunoSEQ multiplex PCR, while TCRdb's copy carries only in-frame clones and drops some. Here the sample spans roughly 2,000,000 clones, approximately 95% being singletons. Sequenced: naive CD8+ T cells sorted from blood. The receptors shown here come from a man in his late teens or twenties in good health. The CDR3 runs from the conserved cysteine through the conserved F or W. D genes are given only for firm matches. Part of the rows lack a size; the others show once, few, many or a class for expanded clones.

d_gene	abundance	j_gene	v_gene	CDR3nt	CDR3aa
NA	NA	TRBJ1-1	TRBV2	TGTGCCAGCAGTGATTCCCGACAGCACATGAACACTGAAGCTTTCTTT	CASSDSRQHMNTEAFF
TRBD2	once	TRBJ2-7	TRBV6-1	TGTGCCAGCAGTGAAGCGGGGAGACTAGCGATAGTTACCAGCCACGAGCAGTACTTC	CASSEAGRLAIVTSHEQYF
NA	NA	TRBJ2-5	TRBV7-9	TGTGCCAGCAGCTTAGCGGGAGGGGGGATCGAAGAGACCCAGTACTTC	CASSLAGGGIEETQYF
TRBD2	NA	TRBJ2-1	TRBV19	TGTGCCAGTAGTAACCTAGCGGCGAATGAGCAGTTCTTC	CASSNLAANEQFF
NA	NA	TRBJ2-7	TRBV27	TGTGCCAGCAGACCCAGCGTTTTCTACGAGCAGTACTTC	CASRPSVFYEQYF
NA	NA	TRBJ2-7	TRBV4-2	TGTGCCAGCAGCCAAAATACCGGGGCTACCTACGAGCAGTACTTC	CASSQNTGATYEQYF
TRBD2	NA	TRBJ2-7	TRBV7-9	TGTGCCAGCAGCTTAGTTGTCTCTAGCGGACCCTACGAGCAGTACTTC	CASSLVVSSGPYEQYF
TRBD1	NA	TRBJ2-1	TRBV5-6	TGTGCCAGCAGCCCCGACCGGGACAGGGGGTCCAATGAGCAGTTCTTC	CASSPDRDRGSNEQFF
NA	NA	TRBJ2-4	TRBV6-5	TGTGCCAGCAGTTATCAGGGGTCCAAAAACATTCAGTACTTC	CASSYQGSKNIQYF
NA	NA	TRBJ2-7	TRBV2	TGTGCCAGCAGTGATTCACTAGCCTACGAGCAGTACTTC	CASSDSLAYEQYF
NA	NA	TRBJ2-7	TRBV14	TGTGCCAGCAGCCTTGGGACGAGCTCCTACGAGCAGTACTTC	CASSLGTSSYEQYF
NA	NA	TRBJ2-6	TRBV30	TGTGCCTCAACAGCTATACCCCCCTCTGGGGCCAACGTCCTGACTTTC	CASTAIPPSGANVLTF
NA	NA	TRBJ2-4	TRBV9	TGTGCCAGCAGCGTAGGATCAGGGGCAAACATTCAGTACTTC	CASSVGSGANIQYF
NA	NA	TRBJ1-1	TRBV19	TGTGCCAGTAGACTATCCGGCAGGGAAGCTTTCTTT	CASRLSGREAFF
TRBD2	NA	TRBJ2-5	TRBV27	TGTGCCAGAGTACAGGAGCGGGATGAGACCCAGTACTTC	CARVQERDETQYF
TRBD1	NA	TRBJ1-2	TRBV27	TGTGCCAGCAGTTTTACGCCAGGGGGCTCCTATGGCTACACCTTC	CASSFTPGGSYGYTF
NA	once	TRBJ1-1	TRBV4-1	TGCGCCAGCAGCCCTACCCCGAGGACTGAAGCTTTCTTT	CASSPTPRTEAFF
NA	NA	TRBJ2-7	TRBV7-9	TGTGCCAGCAGTGCGAACGACGATCCCTACGAGCAGTACTTC	CASSANDDPYEQYF
NA	NA	TRBJ1-4	TRBV1	TGCACCAGCAGCCAATCCTTTGACAGCGCTAATGAAAAACTGTTTTTT	CTSSQSFDSANEKLFF
TRBD2	NA	TRBJ2-1	TRBV2	TGTGCCAGCAGTGAGAGGCTAGCGGACCACAATGAGCAGTTCTTC	CASSERLADHNEQFF
TRBD1	NA	TRBJ1-2	TRBV7-9	TGTGCCAGCAGAGCGACAGGGGGCGATGGCTACACCTTC	CASRATGGDGYTF
NA	once	TRBJ1-2	TRBV27	TGTGCCAGCAGTTTACGTCAGGGGTCTGCCTATGGCTACACCTTC	CASSLRQGSAYGYTF
TRBD1	NA	TRBJ2-3	TRBV18	TGTGCCAGCTCACCACCGACAGGGGGGACGCAGTATTTT	CASSPPTGGTQYF
NA	once	TRBJ2-1	TRBV5-1	TGCGCCAGCAGCTTCGGGACGGAGATCTCCTACAATGAGCAGTTCTTC	CASSFGTEISYNEQFF
NA	NA	TRBJ2-1	TRBV4-1	TGCGCCAGCAGCCAAGCCGCGACGGGAGAAGAGGGTGATGAGCAGTTCTTC	CASSQAATGEEGDEQFF
TRBD1	NA	TRBJ2-7	TRBV5-4	TGTGCCAGCAGCTCTAGGACAGGAGGTTACTACGAGCAGTACTTC	CASSSRTGGYYEQYF
TRBD1	NA	TRBJ2-3	TRBV13	TGTGCCAGCAGCGGACAGGGTGCGCCAGATACGCAGTATTTT	CASSGQGAPDTQYF
NA	NA	TRBJ1-4	TRBV7-9	TGTGCCAGCAGCTCTCGAGAGGCCGCAACTAATGAAAAACTGTTTTTT	CASSSREAATNEKLFF
NA	NA	TRBJ2-7	TRBV6-7	TGTGCCAGCAGTTACTCGACGTTAGGCAAAGGGAGCTCCTACGAGCAGTACTTC	CASSYSTLGKGSSYEQYF
NA	NA	TRBJ1-3	TRBV4-1	TGCGCCAGCAGCCTCGCGACGGCGGGGGGAAACACCATATATTTT	CASSLATAGGNTIYF
NA	NA	TRBJ2-3	TRBV6-1	TGTGCCAGCAGTGATGAGGGGAACTTTGGCACAGATACGCAGTATTTT	CASSDEGNFGTDTQYF
NA	NA	TRBJ1-1	TRBV5-1	TGCGCCAGCAGCTTGGCCCCTTACACTGAAGCTTTCTTT	CASSLAPYTEAFF
NA	NA	TRBJ1-2	TRBV30	TGTGCCTGGAGTGCCAGGGGCCTCTATGGCTACACCTTC	CAWSARGLYGYTF
NA	NA	TRBJ1-1	TRBV5-4	TGTGCCAGCAGCTGGGGAGGTGCCACTGAAGCTTTCTTT	CASSWGGATEAFF
NA	NA	TRBJ2-1	TRBV5-1	TGCGCCAGCAGCTTGACAGGGTACAATGAGCAGTTCTTC	CASSLTGYNEQFF
TRBD1	NA	TRBJ1-4	TRBV2	TGTGCCAGCAGTGCAGGACAGGGAGTTGAAAAACTGTTTTTT	CASSAGQGVEKLFF
NA	NA	TRBJ2-5	TRBV11-3	TGTGCCAGCAGCTTAGTACGGTCGGAGACCCAGTACTTC	CASSLVRSETQYF
NA	few	TRBJ1-2	TRBV6-5	TGTGCCAGCAGTCCCGACACCTATGGCTACACCTTC	CASSPDTYGYTF
TRBD2	NA	TRBJ2-3	TRBV7-7	TGTGCTAGCAGCCCGACTAGCGGGCCTGGAGATACGCAGTATTTT	CASSPTSGPGDTQYF
TRBD2	NA	TRBJ2-2	TRBV5-4	TGTGCCAGCAGCTCGGGACTAGCGGGAAACGCCAGCGTGAACACCGGGGAGCTGTTTTTT	CASSSGLAGNASVNTGELFF
TRBD2	NA	TRBJ2-1	TRBV11-2	TGTGCCAGCAGCTTTCCGGGAGGGACCTACAATGAGCAGTTCTTC	CASSFPGGTYNEQFF
NA	NA	TRBJ1-1	TRBV19	TGTGCCAGTAGTATAGACCCGAACACTGAAGCTTTCTTT	CASSIDPNTEAFF
NA	NA	TRBJ2-4	TRBV7-2	TGTGCCAGCAGCTTAGCCGAGGTAGCCAAAAACATTCAGTACTTC	CASSLAEVAKNIQYF
NA	NA	TRBJ2-7	TRBV5-1	TGCGCCAGCAGCTTGTCTTGGGGGGCGGGTTACGAGCAGTACTTC	CASSLSWGAGYEQYF
TRBD2	NA	TRBJ2-3	TRBV9	TGTGCCAGCAGCCCAGAGGGTAGCGGGAGCCCGGTAGATACGCAGTATTTT	CASSPEGSGSPVDTQYF
NA	NA	TRBJ1-1	TRBV6-1	TGTGCCAGCAGTGAATGGACGGTGAACACTGAAGCTTTCTTT	CASSEWTVNTEAFF
TRBD1	NA	TRBJ1-1	TRBV19	TGTGCCAGTACTCAACAGGGGGCGGTTACTGAAGCTTTCTTT	CASTQQGAVTEAFF
NA	NA	TRBJ2-7	TRBV5-1	TGCGCCAGCAGCTATCACAGTAACTCCTACGAGCAGTACTTC	CASSYHSNSYEQYF
TRBD1	NA	TRBJ2-7	TRBV15	TGTGCCACCAGCAGAGATATCGCGACAGGGGGCTCTCCCTACGAGCAGTACTTC	CATSRDIATGGSPYEQYF
TRBD2	NA	TRBJ2-1	TRBV10-1	TGCGCCAGCAGCGGGACTAGCGGGAGCAATGAGCAGTTCTTC	CASSGTSGSNEQFF
TRBD2	NA	TRBJ2-7	TRBV4-1	TGCGCCAGCAGCATCCGAGCGGGAGCTCTGACCTACGAGCAGTACTTC	CASSIRAGALTYEQYF
NA	NA	TRBJ2-1	TRBV13	TGTGCCAGCAGCTTAACACAGGGCAGGCAGTTCTTC	CASSLTQGRQFF